This TCR beta chain was profiled in a study of molecular identifiers for immune sequencing clone quantification. Study context: The replicates split RNA from roughly 20,000 or 100,000 naive CD8 cells five ways and sequenced four.

This clonotype was observed at least ten times. Antigen: not known. Study-level points and caveats: Spiked Jurkat TCR RNA equivalent to one cell reportedly surfaced among over 850,000 naive cells.

The CDR3 sequence is 16 residues long. Germline values: CDR1 SNHLY, CDR2 FYNNEI. Trimming at V came to 9 bases and at J to 5 bases, leaving 14 bases not matched to a gene. Bulk TCR libraries were made with methods that had been previously described and with listed TCR primers. TCRdb ran MiXCR on the PCR reads and lists one entry per CDR3 protein. This table holds 550,000 to 750,000 distinct CDR3 sequences, nearly 20% found once. Material for sequencing was naive CD8+ T cells from blood, with Jurkat cell RNA spiked in. As for subset: FACS-sorted CD8+CD4-CCR7+CD45RA+ naive T cells. This receptor was taken from a human donor in good health. Some libraries in this study had Jurkat cell RNA spiked in. This sequence joins TRBV2 and TRBJ2-3, with 10 bases lining up with TRBD1. This CDR3 is CARRQGASAPLDTQYF. DNA of the CDR3: TGTGCCAGAAGACAGGGGGCGTCCGCTCCCCTAGATACGCAGTATTTT. The variable domain in full, completed from reference TRBV2 and TRBJ2-3, reads EPEVTQTPSHQVTQMGQEVILRCVPISNHLYFYWYRQILGQKVEFLVSFYNNEISEKSEIFDDQFSVERPDGSNFTLKIRSTKLEDSAMYFCARRQGASAPLDTQYFGPGTRLTVL.